Listed below are T cell receptor beta chains from one sample, sequenced in a study of cytomegalovirus exposure and HLA in healthy donors. Generated by immunoSEQ multiplex PCR, the TCRdb table keeps only in-frame clones and is missing some. The sample records 180,000 or so clones, more than 60% being singletons. What was sequenced was PBMCs. Receptor source: a middle-aged woman in good health and CMV-seropositive. The CDR3 runs from the conserved cysteine through the conserved F or W. A clone size is listed for some rows: how often the clone was seen (once, few, many), or a class if it is expanded.

CDR3 protein	clone size	J gene	V gene
CASSSRTGAGVSGNTIYF	-	TRBJ1-3	TRBV7-9
CASSLTGPPRSYNSPLHF	few	TRBJ1-6	TRBV27
CASSLAGTGGGGYTF	-	TRBJ1-2	TRBV7-9
CASSIGQRTEQYF	few	TRBJ2-7	TRBV27
CASRGPSARANIQYF	-	TRBJ2-4	TRBV28
CASGGGRGIQDKNIQYF	few	TRBJ2-4	TRBV2
CASSPSGRSETQYF	-	TRBJ2-5	TRBV19
CASSLVTSGDEQFF	-	TRBJ2-1	TRBV11-3
CAWRETGNEKLFF	few	TRBJ1-4	TRBV30
CASSPPSVQETQYF	-	TRBJ2-5	TRBV18
CASSYSGGNTEAFF	-	TRBJ1-1	TRBV6-5
CASSPPGTPVEQYF	-	TRBJ2-7	TRBV2
CASRSTGWRTNEQFF	-	TRBJ2-1	TRBV6-6
CAWSEDRLREKLFF	-	TRBJ1-4	TRBV30
CASSLEGGARKLFF	-	TRBJ1-4	TRBV7-9
CASSSTGGLSYNEQFF	once	TRBJ2-1	TRBV5-4
CASSLGLPEETQYF	-	TRBJ2-5	TRBV7-9
CASSDMGGGPETQYF	few	TRBJ2-5	TRBV6-1
CASSRMTGPTDTQYF	-	TRBJ2-3	TRBV5-4
CASSHAGLATNRPGELFF	-	TRBJ2-2	TRBV14
CASSRRLAGGLAARKNEQFF	-	TRBJ2-1	TRBV27
CASSLGLAPGVLTF	-	TRBJ2-6	TRBV5-4
CASRGRGYTDTQYF	-	TRBJ2-3	TRBV28
CASSTKFPGTGGTEAFF	-	TRBJ1-1	TRBV28
CASSLVGGVNTGELFF	-	TRBJ2-2	TRBV7-7
CASSRRGTGLYEQYF	once	TRBJ2-7	TRBV4-3
CASSLVSGNTDTQYF	-	TRBJ2-3	TRBV5-1
CASSTTGGTEAFF	-	TRBJ1-1	TRBV19
CASRTGGTEAFF	-	TRBJ1-1	TRBV27
CAWSGGREKLFF	-	TRBJ1-4	TRBV30
CASSQGGNNEQFF	-	TRBJ2-1	TRBV5-1
CASSLEGHYEQYF	-	TRBJ2-7	TRBV5-1